This TCR beta chain was documented in a study of shared clonotypes between healthy human individuals. Turning to the study itself: Plates per donor: three CD4 naive, three CD4 memory, two CD8 naive, one CD8 memory.

Germline V gene data show CDR1 as SGHDT and CDR2 as YYEEEE. Germline trimming cut 0 bases from V and 7 bases from J; bases unmatched to any gene: 6. This CDR3 spans 15 amino acids. TCRdb keeps only in-frame clones here, not all; method: immunoSEQ multiplex PCR. The top ten hold about 9.4% of the sample, which has around 350,000 clones, about 70% seen once. The specimen was memory CD4+ T cells sorted from blood. Subset specified: CD45RA-negative fraction. The chain recombines TRBV5-6 with TRBJ1-4; 7 bases agree with TRBD1. This receptor was obtained from a man under 40 in good health. This chain's CDR3 is CASSLVAGGREKLFF. CDR3 DNA sequence: TGTGCCAGCAGCTTGGTGGCAGGGGGACGTGAAAAACTGTTTTTT.